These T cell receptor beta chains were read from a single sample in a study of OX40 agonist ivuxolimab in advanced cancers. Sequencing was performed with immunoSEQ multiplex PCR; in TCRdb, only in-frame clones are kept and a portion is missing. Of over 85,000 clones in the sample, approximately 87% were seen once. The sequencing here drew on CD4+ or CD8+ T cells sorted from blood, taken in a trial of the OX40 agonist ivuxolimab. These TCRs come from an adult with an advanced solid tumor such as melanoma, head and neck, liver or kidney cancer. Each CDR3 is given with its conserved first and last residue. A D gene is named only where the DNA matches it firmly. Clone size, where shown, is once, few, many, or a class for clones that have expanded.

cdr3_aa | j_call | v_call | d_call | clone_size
CASSLVPGNGNQPQHF | TRBJ1-5 | TRBV7-6 | NA | NA
CASNPRVTDTQYF | TRBJ2-3 | TRBV7-2 | NA | NA
CASTPWGQVNTEAFF | TRBJ1-1 | TRBV6-5 | NA | few
CATSRDRLAGEQYF | TRBJ2-7 | TRBV15 | NA | few
CASSDSRGQTLNYGYTF | TRBJ1-2 | TRBV6-1 | TRBD1 | NA
CASSLDLARNEQFF | TRBJ2-1 | TRBV5-4 | NA | NA
CASSPRTSANTGELFF | TRBJ2-2 | TRBV5-1 | TRBD2 | NA
CASSYGRQAAAYEQYF | TRBJ2-7 | TRBV6-5 | NA | NA
CASSYSGGEQYF | TRBJ2-7 | TRBV6-6 | NA | NA
CATSRVGGTNTGELFF | TRBJ2-2 | TRBV15 | TRBD2 | NA
CASSPSSGIVAKNIQYF | TRBJ2-4 | TRBV18 | TRBD2 | NA
CASKKGGHGYTF | TRBJ1-2 | TRBV19 | NA | NA
CASSYRPGTGNTIYF | TRBJ1-3 | TRBV6-5 | NA | NA
CASSFTSRGQGFF | TRBJ1-5 | TRBV6-6 | TRBD1 | few
CASSPGGINDEQYF | TRBJ2-7 | TRBV7-3 | TRBD2 | NA
CASSLWTGGFQEKLFF | TRBJ1-4 | TRBV7-9 | TRBD1 | NA
CASSQALTSVGTGELFF | TRBJ2-2 | TRBV4-3 | TRBD2 | NA
CASSSPGLATNEQFF | TRBJ2-1 | TRBV7-9 | TRBD2 | NA
CASRVRQGRGNTEAFF | TRBJ1-1 | TRBV6-6 | NA | NA
CASSLLGTSRIFNEQFF | TRBJ2-1 | TRBV7-3 | TRBD2 | NA
CASSPRGAGEKLFF | TRBJ1-4 | TRBV18 | NA | once
CASSQPGQGNTYEQYF | TRBJ2-7 | TRBV4-2 | TRBD1 | NA
CASSLWDRDGYTF | TRBJ1-2 | TRBV28 | TRBD1 | NA
CSVGSSGGGTDTQYF | TRBJ2-3 | TRBV29-1 | TRBD2 | once
CASSLGGQGFEKLFF | TRBJ1-4 | TRBV7-9 | TRBD1 | NA
CASRLSPEIGANVLTF | TRBJ2-6 | TRBV5-1 | NA | NA
CASSLSGSNEQYF | TRBJ2-7 | TRBV7-2 | TRBD2 | NA
CASSPEDIAGAITDTQYF | TRBJ2-3 | TRBV27 | TRBD2 | NA